A single sample gave rise to the 22 T cell receptor beta chains below, sequenced in a study of identical twins. MiXCR was run by TCRdb on the 5' RACE reads, yielding one entry per CDR3 protein. The table shows more than 400,000 distinct CDR3 sequences, with approximately 16% occurring only once. The sample was also linked to a second study, of yellow fever vaccine responses in identical twins.

Sequencing was done on a sample of CD4+ T cells sorted from blood. These receptors were obtained from a woman aged 18 to 35 in good health.

This chain connects TRBV12-3 or TRBV12-4 to TRBJ2-5, with D unresolved. V lost 2 bases, J lost 4 bases, and 11 bases lay in between. The CDR3 contains 14 residues. The CDR3 nucleotides read TGTGCCAGCAGTTTATGGGTGGGTAGAGAGACCCAGTACTTC. Its protein product is CASSLWVGRETQYF.

The table lists this clonotype with a few counts. The rearrangement links TRBV3-1 to TRBJ1-1; no reliable D call. V dropped 2 bases and J dropped 0 bases, with 4 bases sitting between them. Germline V gene lookup returns CDR1 LGHDT and CDR2 YNNKEL (reference sequence). The CDR3 runs 13 residues. DNA for the CDR3: TGTGCCAGCAGCCAACTCATGAACACTGAAGCTTTCTTT. Translation: CASSQLMNTEAFF.

The chain is built from TRBV29-1 and TRBJ2-3, with TRBD2 matching over 11 bases. V lost 4 bases, J lost 3 bases, and 3 bases stayed unmatched. The germline V gene has CDR1 SQVTM and CDR2 ANQGSEA. The CDR3 has 14 amino acids. The CDR3: CSVGASGRTDTQYF. The CDR3 DNA follows: TGCAGCGTTGGTGCTAGCGGGAGGACAGATACGCAGTATTTT.

This clonotype was observed a few times. The CDR3 here is CASSFTGSTAGANVLTF. Written as DNA, the CDR3 is TGCGCCAGCAGCTTTACAGGTTCAACTGCTGGGGCCAACGTCCTGACTTTC. The genes are TRBV5-1 and TRBJ2-6; D is possibly TRBD1 (5 bases). The V end was cut by 2 bases, the J end by 2 bases, with 14 bases between. The CDR3 runs 17 residues. Germline loops: CDR1 SGHRS, CDR2 YFSETQ.

There are a few counts of this clonotype. This chain connects TRBV12-3 or TRBV12-4 to TRBJ2-2, with D possibly being TRBD1 (6 bases). V lost 6 bases and J 5 bases, leaving 10 bases between the germline ends. The CDR3 extends over 13 amino acids. Here the CDR3 DNA reads TGTGCCAGCAGAAATGGACAGACCGGGGAGCTGTTTTTT. It translates to CASRNGQTGELFF.

This sequence joins TRBV2 and TRBJ2-7; 7 bases fit TRBD1. Looked up from germline, CDR1 is SNHLY and CDR2 is FYNNEI. The V gene end was trimmed by 5 bases and the J gene end by 1 base; junction bases not matched to a gene: 11. The CDR3 spans 16 residues. The CDR3 nucleotides read TGTGCCAGCAGTCTAATTCGGGACAGAGTTTCCTACGAGCAGTACTTC. It specifies CASSLIRDRVSYEQYF. Drawing the rest from reference TRBV2 and TRBJ2-7, the complete variable domain is EPEVTQTPSHQVTQMGQEVILRCVPISNHLYFYWYRQILGQKVEFLVSFYNNEISEKSEIFDDQFSVERPDGSNFTLKIRSTKLEDSAMYFCASSLIRDRVSYEQYFGPGTRLTVT.

There are a few counts of this clonotype. The CDR3 reads CASSYGDISEAFF. CDR3 bases: TGTGCCAGCAGTTACGGGGACATTTCTGAAGCTTTCTTT. The rearrangement joins TRBV6-5 to TRBJ1-1; D is possibly TRBD1 (6 bases). Germline CDR1 MNHEY, CDR2 SVGAGI. The V end was cut by 2 bases, the J end by 6 bases, with 10 bases between. The CDR3 contains 13 residues.

The rearrangement joins TRBV4-2 to TRBJ2-1; 9 bases are shared with TRBD2. Germline values: CDR1 LGHNA, CDR2 YNFKEQ. There are 16 residues in the CDR3. With 0 bases clipped from V and 5 bases from J, the junction kept 5 bases outside the gene matches. The CDR3 DNA reads TGTGCCAGCAGCCAAGACGCGGGGGGGGGCCACAATGAGCAGTTCTTC. It encodes CASSQDAGGGHNEQFF.

V usage is TRBV11-2 and J usage is TRBJ2-3, with 7 positions matching TRBD1. In germline, CDR1 is SGHAT, CDR2 FQNNGV. The CDR3 length is 15 residues. Trimming cost V 3 bases and J 3 bases; bases outside gene matches: 6. This CDR3 reads CASSFNRGWTDTQYF. The CDR3 DNA reads as TGTGCCAGCAGCTTCAACAGGGGATGGACAGATACGCAGTATTTT. Using reference TRBV11-2 and TRBJ2-3 for the parts outside the CDR3, the full variable domain is EAGVAQSPRYKIIEKRQSVAFWCNPISGHATLYWYQQILGQGPKLLIQFQNNGVVDDSQLPKDRFSAERLKGVDSTLKIQPAKLEDSAVYLCASSFNRGWTDTQYFGPGTRLTVL.

This clonotype was counted a few times. The chain is built from TRBV4-2 and TRBJ2-1, with 14 bases that match TRBD2. The J segment lost 6 bases and the V segment lost 0 bases, leaving 4 bases of the junction unmatched. The CDR3 runs to 17 residues. Germline assignment: CDR1 LGHNA and CDR2 YNFKEQ. CDR3: CASSQERGLAGGNEQFF. Here the CDR3 DNA reads TGTGCCAGCAGCCAAGAGAGAGGACTAGCGGGGGGCAATGAGCAGTTCTTC.

The V call is TRBV20-1, the J call TRBJ2-7; 10 bases agree with TRBD1. Germline V gene lookup returns CDR1 DFQATT and CDR2 SNEGSKA (reference sequence). V shed 5 bases, J shed 4 bases, and the junction held 5 bases outside the gene matches. The CDR3 runs 13 residues. CDR3 loop: CSALGTGAYEQYF. CDR3 sequence (DNA): TGCAGTGCTCTGGGGACAGGGGCGTACGAGCAGTACTTC.

The chain uses TRBV20-1 and TRBJ1-2; 9 positions agree with TRBD1. The germline CDR1 and CDR2 sequences are DFQATT and SNEGSKA (reference sequence). The CDR3 totals 12 residues. V lost 7 bases and J lost 4; bases outside the gene matches: 4. The DNA for the CDR3 is TGCAGTGTGACAGGGGGGTTCTATGGCTACACCTTC. Translation gives CSVTGGFYGYTF.

This clonotype was counted between two and nine times. The chain joins TRBV5-5 to TRBJ1-6, with D tentatively TRBD1 (6 bases). V was cut by 4 bases and J by 7 bases, with 15 bases left in between. The CDR3 extends over 15 amino acids. CDR1 and CDR2 from the germline V gene are SGHKS and YYEKEE (reference sequence). CDR3: CASSQAGHSNSPLHF. In DNA form, the CDR3 reads TGTGCCAGCAGCCAGGCGGGACACTCAAATTCACCCCTCCACTTT.

This clonotype appeared a few times. This chain links TRBV18 with TRBJ2-1, with TRBD1 matching over 9 bases. CDR3 length: 13 amino acids. The germline gives CDR1 KGHSH, CDR2 LQKENI. The V gene end was trimmed by 6 bases and the J gene end by 6 bases; junction bases not matched to a gene: 3. In nucleotides, the CDR3 is TGTGCCAGCTCTGGACAGGGGATCAATGAGCAGTTCTTC. This encodes CASSGQGINEQFF.

The rearrangement links TRBV5-8 to TRBJ2-1; the D gene could be TRBD1 or TRBD2 (5 bases each). Germline CDR1 reads SGHTS; CDR2 reads YDEGEE. There are 14 residues in the CDR3. V lost 6 bases and J 0 bases, leaving 10 bases between the germline ends. CDR3: CASIEGSSYNEQFF. The CDR3 bases are TGTGCCAGCATAGAGGGGAGCTCCTACAATGAGCAGTTCTTC.

The rearrangement links TRBV20-1 to TRBJ2-1; D might be TRBD1 (6 bases). The CDR3 has 14 amino acids. CDR1 and CDR2 (germline): DFQATT, SNEGSKA (reference sequence). Trimming left V 3 bases short and J 4 bases short, with 13 bases between. CDR3 protein: CSARGADGYNEQFF. The CDR3 DNA is TGCAGTGCTAGGGGGGCGGACGGGTACAATGAGCAGTTCTTC.

The chain uses TRBV20-1 and TRBJ2-1; TRBD2 matches at 15 bases. Germline trimming cut 7 bases from V and 5 bases from J; bases unmatched to any gene: 12. CDR1 is DFQATT, CDR2 SNEGSKA, per germline (reference sequence). This CDR3 is 17 amino acids long. DNA for the CDR3: TGCAGTGTACCGGGACTAGCGGGAGGTAGGGTCAACAATGAGCAGTTCTTC. Protein sequence: CSVPGLAGGRVNNEQFF.

This clonotype has more than one count but fewer than ten. The chain carries TRBV2 and TRBJ2-7; 12 nucleotides agree with TRBD2. This CDR3 has 15 amino acids. J gave up 6 bases and V 3 bases, and 6 bases lay outside the gene matches. Germline V gene data show CDR1 as SNHLY and CDR2 as FYNNEI. CDR3 sequence reads: CASSDLTSGSGEQYF. The CDR3 DNA is TGTGCCAGCAGTGATCTGACTAGCGGGAGTGGCGAGCAGTACTTC.

This sequence joins TRBV2 and TRBJ1-2; D ambiguous. Germline CDR1 reads SNHLY; CDR2 reads FYNNEI. The ends were cut back, 4 bases at V and 2 bases at J, with 11 bases in the middle. This CDR3 region has 14 residues. Written as DNA, the CDR3 is TGTGCCAGCAGTGTTGGCCAGACGAACTATGGCTACACCTTC. It is translated as CASSVGQTNYGYTF.

This rearrangement joins TRBV12-3 or TRBV12-4 to TRBJ2-6, with 9 bases lining up with TRBD1. V gave up 6 bases and J gave up 0 bases; unmatched junction bases: 6. The CDR3 extends over 17 amino acids. CDR3 residues: CASSSGQGISGANVLTF. As DNA, the CDR3 is TGTGCCAGCAGCTCGGGACAGGGTATCTCTGGGGCCAACGTCCTGACTTTC.

This clonotype was observed at least ten times. The V call is TRBV29-1, the J call TRBJ2-7, with 7 bases identical to TRBD1. Losses at the gene ends were 6 bases for V and 0 bases for J; bases not matched to a gene: 11. Germline CDR1 reads SQVTM; CDR2 reads ANQGSEA. CDR3 size: 15 residues. The CDR3 region is CSVRTRDSSSYEQYF. CDR3 nucleotides: TGCAGCGTCCGAACTAGGGACAGTAGCTCCTACGAGCAGTACTTC.

The chain uses TRBV28 and TRBJ1-2; 9 nucleotides line up with TRBD1. With 5 bases clipped from V and 5 bases from J, the junction kept 12 bases outside the gene matches. CDR1 and CDR2 (germline): MDHEN, SYDVKM. This CDR3 is 16 amino acids long. The DNA of the CDR3 is TGTGCCAGCAGTGGCCAACAGGGGGCAGGTTATTATGGCTACACCTTC. It encodes CASSGQQGAGYYGYTF.